A selection of T cell receptor beta chains follows, all from one sample in a study of shared T cell receptors in the human thymus. Profiled with immunoSEQ multiplex PCR; TCRdb holds only in-frame clones, not every one. Of 600,000 or so clones listed, more than 70% are singletons. These data also featured in a second study, about human thymus T cells.

Material: thymocytes. These receptors all stem from a boy under two years old with a congenital heart defect. CDR3s include the opening cysteine and the closing phenylalanine or tryptophan. The D gene is left open where the match is weak. Part of the rows lack a size; the others show once, few, many or a class for expanded clones.

J: TRBJ2-3
length: 11
size: .
V: TRBV2
D: .
CDR3: CASELGDTQYF
DNA: TGTGCCAGTGAGCTCGGGGATACGCAGTATTTT

J: TRBJ1-4
length: 14
size: .
V: TRBV5-5
D: .
CDR3: CASYTGRTNEKLFF
DNA: TGTGCCAGCTATACAGGCCGAACTAATGAAAAACTGTTTTTT

J: TRBJ2-3
length: 15
size: .
V: TRBV7-7
D: TRBD2
CDR3: CASSPSGERTDTQYF
DNA: TGTGCCTCATCCCCAAGCGGGGAGCGCACAGATACGCAGTATTTT

J: TRBJ1-4
length: 16
size: .
V: TRBV21-1
D: .
CDR3: CASSKEIGRENEKLFF
DNA: TGTGCCAGCAGCAAAGAGATTGGTCGGGAGAATGAAAAACTGTTTTTT

J: TRBJ2-7
length: 22
size: .
V: TRBV5-1
D: TRBD2
CDR3: CASSRRQTVEGTSGRRGYEQYF
DNA: TGCGCCAGCAGCCGACGACAGACTGTAGAGGGGACTAGCGGGAGGAGGGGGTACGAGCAGTACTTC

J: TRBJ1-1
length: 13
size: .
V: TRBV28
D: TRBD1
CDR3: CASRTGGPMGAFF
DNA: TGTGCCAGCAGGACAGGGGGCCCGATGGGGGCTTTCTTT

J: TRBJ1-5
length: 17
size: .
V: TRBV27
D: TRBD1
CDR3: CASSPTDREVGNQPQHF
DNA: TGTGCCAGCAGTCCCACCGACAGGGAGGTTGGCAATCAGCCCCAGCATTTT

J: TRBJ2-1
length: 15
size: few
V: TRBV5-1
D: TRBD1
CDR3: CASSSGQGSYNEQFF
DNA: TGCGCCAGCAGCTCAGGACAGGGCTCCTACAATGAGCAGTTCTTC

J: TRBJ1-5
length: 15
size: few
V: TRBV6-6
D: TRBD1
CDR3: CASSCGQGYQQPQHF
DNA: TGTGCCAGCAGTTGCGGACAGGGGTATCAGCAGCCCCAGCATTTT

J: TRBJ2-1
length: 17
size: .
V: TRBV10-3
D: TRBD2
CDR3: CAISELGLAGSYNEQFF
DNA: TGTGCCATCAGTGAGTTGGGACTAGCGGGGTCCTACAATGAGCAGTTCTTC

J: TRBJ2-7
length: 14
size: once
V: TRBV19
D: .
CDR3: CASILGQRPYEQYF
DNA: TGTGCCAGTATTCTCGGACAGCGGCCCTACGAGCAGTACTTC

J: TRBJ2-4
length: 19
size: .
V: TRBV21-1
D: .
CDR3: CASSKSGGQGMGAKNIQYF
DNA: TGTGCCAGCAGCAAATCGGGGGGACAGGGAATGGGGGCCAAAAACATTCAGTACTTC

J: TRBJ1-5
length: 12
size: .
V: TRBV28
D: .
CDR3: CASSFGQSPEHF
DNA: TGTGCCAGCAGTTTTGGACAGTCACCTGAGCATTTT

J: TRBJ2-3
length: 15
size: .
V: TRBV5-6
D: TRBD1
CDR3: CASSAGQGRTDTQYF
DNA: TGTGCCAGCAGCGCAGGACAGGGGAGGACAGATACGCAGTATTTT

J: TRBJ2-7
length: 15
size: .
V: TRBV19
D: TRBD2
CDR3: CASSAGTSGGTEQYF
DNA: TGTGCCAGCTCCGCCGGGACTAGCGGGGGAACCGAGCAGTACTTC

J: TRBJ2-3
length: 23
size: .
V: TRBV2
D: TRBD2
CDR3: CASSPPGLKSLRPSQERTDTQYF
DNA: TGTGCCAGCAGTCCCCCGGGACTAAAATCCCTTAGACCTTCCCAGGAACGCACAGATACGCAGTATTTT

J: TRBJ1-3
length: 18
size: .
V: TRBV2
D: .
CDR3: CASSERGLHFISGNTIYF
DNA: TGTGCCAGCAGTGAAAGAGGGCTCCACTTTATCTCTGGAAACACCATATATTTT

J: TRBJ2-3
length: 17
size: few
V: TRBV5-4
D: TRBD2
CDR3: CASSSLAGGPGGDTQYF
DNA: TGTGCCAGCAGCTCTTTAGCGGGAGGCCCCGGGGGGGATACGCAGTATTTT

J: TRBJ2-5
length: 15
size: few
V: TRBV10-3
D: TRBD2
CDR3: CAISAGTSVQETQYF
DNA: TGTGCCATCAGTGCGGGGACTAGCGTTCAAGAGACCCAGTACTTC

J: TRBJ2-7
length: 14
size: .
V: TRBV7-2
D: .
CDR3: CASSQWGVFHEQYF
DNA: TGTGCCAGCAGCCAGTGGGGGGTGTTCCACGAGCAGTACTTC

J: TRBJ1-2
length: 18
size: .
V: TRBV4-3
D: .
CDR3: CASSQDQRRQVTNYGYTF
DNA: TGCGCCAGCAGCCAAGATCAAAGGAGACAGGTTACTAACTATGGCTACACCTTC

J: TRBJ1-5
length: 14
size: .
V: TRBV19
D: .
CDR3: CASTGNRVNQPQHF
DNA: TGTGCCAGTACTGGTAACAGGGTCAATCAGCCCCAGCATTTT

J: TRBJ2-7
length: 13
size: .
V: TRBV5-1
D: .
CDR3: CASSLYAGYEQYF
DNA: TGCGCCAGCAGCTTGTATGCAGGCTACGAGCAGTACTTC

J: TRBJ2-7
length: 15
size: .
V: TRBV14
D: .
CDR3: CASSPRDGSSYEQYF
DNA: TGTGCCAGCAGCCCCCGGGACGGGAGCTCCTACGAGCAGTACTTC

J: TRBJ1-2
length: 15
size: .
V: TRBV6-5
D: TRBD1
CDR3: CASSPRGRPHYGYTF
DNA: TGTGCCAGCAGTCCCAGGGGGCGACCCCACTATGGCTACACCTTC

J: TRBJ2-3
length: 16
size: .
V: TRBV5-1
D: TRBD2
CDR3: CASSLAQREPTDTQYF
DNA: TGCGCCAGCAGCTTGGCCCAGCGGGAGCCCACAGATACGCAGTATTTT

J: TRBJ2-7
length: 13
size: .
V: TRBV5-5
D: .
CDR3: CASAEPGGREQYF
DNA: TGTGCCAGCGCCGAACCAGGGGGGCGCGAGCAGTACTTC

J: TRBJ1-4
length: 18
size: once
V: TRBV4-2
D: TRBD1
CDR3: CASSDQTGGRATNEKLFF
DNA: TGTGCCAGCAGCGACCAGACAGGGGGGCGGGCAACTAATGAAAAACTGTTTTTT

J: TRBJ1-1
length: 18
size: .
V: TRBV28
D: .
CDR3: CASSAPPGARSPSTEAFF
DNA: TGTGCCAGCAGTGCGCCGCCAGGGGCGCGGTCTCCGAGCACTGAAGCTTTCTTT

J: TRBJ2-7
length: 14
size: .
V: TRBV27
D: TRBD2
CDR3: CASSLAGRVTEQYF
DNA: TGTGCCAGCAGTTTGGCCGGGAGGGTAACCGAGCAGTACTTC

J: TRBJ2-7
length: 14
size: .
V: TRBV2
D: TRBD1
CDR3: CASSERDRDPEQYF
DNA: TGTGCCAGCAGTGAGCGGGACAGGGACCCCGAGCAGTACTTC

J: TRBJ2-1
length: 15
size: .
V: TRBV11-3
D: .
CDR3: CASSLDWADFNEQFF
DNA: TGTGCCAGCAGCTTAGACTGGGCTGATTTCAATGAGCAGTTCTTC

J: TRBJ1-2
length: 17
size: .
V: TRBV2
D: TRBD1
CDR3: CASFRVFGQGSTYGYTF
DNA: TGTGCCAGCTTTCGAGTGTTTGGACAGGGGTCCACATATGGCTACACCTTC

J: TRBJ2-1
length: 16
size: .
V: TRBV18
D: TRBD1
CDR3: CASSLNRDRWPNEQFF
DNA: TGTGCCAGCTCACTCAATAGGGACAGGTGGCCCAATGAGCAGTTCTTC

J: TRBJ2-1
length: 15
size: .
V: TRBV5-4
D: TRBD2
CDR3: CASGHLAGDHNEQFF
DNA: TGTGCCAGCGGACATTTAGCGGGAGATCACAATGAGCAGTTCTTC

J: TRBJ2-3
length: 15
size: .
V: TRBV7-9
D: TRBD1
CDR3: CASSQTGDLTDTQYF
DNA: TGTGCCAGCAGCCAGACAGGGGACCTCACAGATACGCAGTATTTT

J: TRBJ2-3
length: 14
size: once
V: TRBV9
D: .
CDR3: CASSVSGLTDTQYF
DNA: TGTGCCAGCAGCGTTAGCGGACTCACAGATACGCAGTATTTT

J: TRBJ2-7
length: 14
size: .
V: TRBV5-6
D: .
CDR3: CASSSQGMVYEQYF
DNA: TGTGCCAGCAGCTCACAGGGTATGGTCTACGAGCAGTACTTC

J: TRBJ1-1
length: 16
size: .
V: TRBV5-1
D: TRBD1
CDR3: CASSLPRDRGEPEAFF
DNA: TGCGCCAGCAGCTTACCGCGGGACAGGGGGGAACCTGAAGCTTTCTTT

J: TRBJ1-5
length: 14
size: few
V: TRBV10-3
D: TRBD1
CDR3: CAIKSPGQGAPQHF
DNA: TGTGCCATCAAGTCACCCGGACAGGGAGCGCCCCAGCATTTT

J: TRBJ2-7
length: 12
size: .
V: TRBV28
D: .
CDR3: CASSPVCYEQYF
DNA: TGTGCCAGCAGCCCCGTTTGCTACGAGCAGTACTTC

J: TRBJ2-2
length: 16
size: few
V: TRBV4-3
D: .
CDR3: CASSQDEGGGTGELFF
DNA: TGCGCCAGCAGCCAAGATGAGGGAGGGGGCACCGGGGAGCTGTTTTTT

J: TRBJ1-1
length: 15
size: once
V: TRBV29-1
D: .
CDR3: CSVAPLTENVTEAFF
DNA: TGCAGCGTTGCCCCTCTGACAGAAAATGTCACTGAAGCTTTCTTT

J: TRBJ1-1
length: 14
size: .
V: TRBV19
D: .
CDR3: CASRVMRENTEAFF
DNA: TGTGCCAGTAGGGTCATGCGGGAGAACACTGAAGCTTTCTTT

J: TRBJ1-1
length: 17
size: .
V: TRBV7-4
D: TRBD1
CDR3: CASRGTGGSRWDTEAFF
DNA: TGTGCCAGCAGGGGAACAGGGGGCTCTCGATGGGACACTGAAGCTTTCTTT

J: TRBJ2-2
length: 21
size: .
V: TRBV4-2
D: .
CDR3: CASSQVFRAHALAVNTGELFF
DNA: TGTGCCAGCAGCCAAGTTTTTCGGGCCCACGCCTTAGCGGTCAACACCGGGGAGCTGTTTTTT

J: TRBJ2-1
length: 13
size: .
V: TRBV27
D: .
CDR3: CASRPALDHEQFF
DNA: TGTGCCAGCAGGCCGGCGCTAGACCATGAGCAGTTCTTC

J: TRBJ1-4
length: 13
size: .
V: TRBV28
D: .
CDR3: CASHNPHNEKLFF
DNA: TGTGCCAGCCACAACCCTCATAATGAAAAACTGTTTTTT

J: TRBJ2-5
length: 17
size: .
V: TRBV13
D: TRBD2
CDR3: CASSLGESGGAQETQYF
DNA: TGTGCCAGCAGCTTAGGGGAGAGCGGGGGGGCCCAAGAGACCCAGTACTTC

J: TRBJ2-1
length: 18
size: few
V: TRBV5-1
D: TRBD2
CDR3: CASSSTGGRAKGDNEQFF
DNA: TGCGCCAGCAGCTCTACTGGCGGGAGGGCTAAGGGGGACAATGAGCAGTTCTTC

J: TRBJ1-6
length: 19
size: .
V: TRBV27
D: TRBD1
CDR3: CASSPSRNGTGFYNSPLHF
DNA: TGTGCCAGCAGTCCCTCCAGAAACGGGACAGGGTTTTATAATTCCCCCCTCCACTTT

J: TRBJ2-2
length: 17
size: .
V: TRBV11-2
D: TRBD2
CDR3: CASSSKETSGGTGELFF
DNA: TGTGCCAGCAGCTCCAAAGAGACTAGCGGGGGTACCGGGGAGCTGTTTTTT

J: TRBJ1-3
length: 17
size: .
V: TRBV5-1
D: TRBD1
CDR3: CASSLRDSPSSGNTIYF
DNA: TGCGCCAGCAGCTTGAGGGACAGCCCCAGCTCTGGAAACACCATATATTTT

J: TRBJ2-1
length: 18
size: .
V: TRBV9
D: TRBD2
CDR3: CASSVATGGSGRTHEQFF
DNA: TGTGCCAGCAGCGTAGCTACGGGGGGTAGCGGGAGAACCCATGAGCAGTTCTTC

J: TRBJ1-2
length: 19
size: .
V: TRBV5-1
D: .
CDR3: CASSLAFGVTRADNYGYTF
DNA: TGCGCCAGCAGCTTGGCCTTTGGGGTGACCAGAGCGGATAACTATGGCTACACCTTC

J: TRBJ2-3
length: 14
size: .
V: TRBV28
D: .
CDR3: CASSLVGGEDTQYF
DNA: TGTGCCAGCAGTTTAGTAGGCGGGGAAGATACGCAGTATTTT

J: TRBJ1-1
length: 14
size: .
V: TRBV28
D: TRBD1
CDR3: CASTPLDRATEAFF
DNA: TGTGCCAGCACCCCTCTTGACAGGGCTACTGAAGCTTTCTTT

J: TRBJ2-3
length: 21
size: .
V: TRBV27
D: .
CDR3: CASSSKPPPSQTGLNTDTQYF
DNA: TGTGCCAGCAGTTCGAAGCCCCCCCCGAGCCAGACAGGATTAAACACAGATACGCAGTATTTT